These T cell receptor beta chains were read from a single sample in a study of blood T cell repertoires in COVID-19. The repertoire was sequenced with immunoSEQ multiplex PCR; TCRdb's copy has only in-frame clones and lacks some. The top ten hold under 15% of the sample, which has 56,000 or so clones, around four fifths seen once. Input material: peripheral blood. These receptors were obtained from a woman at least 80 years old with acute or convalescent COVID-19. Both conserved end residues are trimmed from each CDR3. The order of the fields is CDR3 protein, J gene, V gene, D gene. A D gene is named only where the DNA matches it firmly.

CDR3aa: ASSQEFLSGYNEQF
j_gene: TRBJ2-1
v_gene: TRBV4-2
d_gene: .

CDR3aa: ASSLEGQTLTDTQY
j_gene: TRBJ2-3
v_gene: TRBV5-1
d_gene: TRBD1

CDR3aa: ASSETEAGAQY
j_gene: TRBJ2-5
v_gene: TRBV6-1
d_gene: .

CDR3aa: ASSLAPGVGNTIY
j_gene: TRBJ1-3
v_gene: TRBV7-7
d_gene: .

CDR3aa: ASSAGLALQQY
j_gene: TRBJ2-7
v_gene: TRBV19
d_gene: TRBD2

CDR3aa: ASSVYPDSSYEQY
j_gene: TRBJ2-7
v_gene: TRBV9
d_gene: .

CDR3aa: ASSRTGGRDYGYT
j_gene: TRBJ1-2
v_gene: TRBV5-1
d_gene: TRBD1

CDR3aa: ASSPWGGTASGANVLT
j_gene: TRBJ2-6
v_gene: TRBV19
d_gene: TRBD2

CDR3aa: ASSLAGTAEQPQH
j_gene: TRBJ1-5
v_gene: TRBV7-7
d_gene: TRBD1

CDR3aa: ASSRDSSPGELF
j_gene: TRBJ2-2
v_gene: TRBV6-5
d_gene: TRBD1

CDR3aa: ASSQHQDRA
j_gene: TRBJ1-2
v_gene: TRBV2
d_gene: TRBD1

CDR3aa: ASSLSMNTEAF
j_gene: TRBJ1-1
v_gene: TRBV5-4
d_gene: .

CDR3aa: ASSRSAGRDEQY
j_gene: TRBJ2-7
v_gene: TRBV11-3
d_gene: .

CDR3aa: ASSPTSGGDTQY
j_gene: TRBJ2-3
v_gene: TRBV18
d_gene: TRBD2

CDR3aa: ASSNRGFTDTQY
j_gene: TRBJ2-3
v_gene: TRBV6-5
d_gene: .

CDR3aa: ASSEAGWRGAADTQY
j_gene: TRBJ2-3
v_gene: TRBV6-1
d_gene: TRBD2

CDR3aa: ASSYSPGQSSYEQY
j_gene: TRBJ2-7
v_gene: TRBV6-6
d_gene: TRBD1

CDR3aa: ASSFRGKDYGYT
j_gene: TRBJ1-2
v_gene: TRBV7-9
d_gene: .